A selection of T cell receptor beta chains follows, all from one sample in a study of T cell responses to AZD1222 COVID-19 vaccine. Repertoires were generated with immunoSEQ multiplex PCR, while TCRdb's copy carries only in-frame clones and drops some. The repertoire holds 90,000 to 140,000 clones, with 88% as singletons. Sample: peripheral blood, taken on day 0 of AZD1222 vaccination. All receptors come from an adult in good health. The CDR3 runs from the conserved cysteine through the conserved F or W. A D gene is named only where the DNA matches it firmly. Some rows have no size entry. The others give once, few or many, or a class for an expanded clone.

j_call	clone_size	d_call	v_call	cdr3_nt	cdr3_aa
TRBJ2-1	once	.	TRBV25-1	TGTGCCAGCAGTGGTACAGGGCCCGATGAGCAGTTCTTC	CASSGTGPDEQFF
TRBJ2-1	.	TRBD2	TRBV27	TGTGCCAGCAGTTTATCATTTTTTAGGACTAGCGGGGGAGGGGATGAGCAGTTCTTC	CASSLSFFRTSGGGDEQFF
TRBJ2-1	.	.	TRBV7-2	TGTGCCAGCAGCCACCCGAGAAATGAGCAGTTCTTC	CASSHPRNEQFF
TRBJ1-1	.	.	TRBV10-3	TGTGCCATCAGTGAGCAGGGTCTCGGCACTGAAGCTTTCTTT	CAISEQGLGTEAFF
TRBJ2-7	.	.	TRBV3-1/TRBV3-2	TGTGCCAGCAGCCAAGATTGGGACTCCTCCTACGAGCAGTACTTC	CASSQDWDSSYEQYF
TRBJ2-1	.	TRBD2	TRBV7-3	TGTGCCAGCAGCTTAACTAGCGGGGCCTCGAATGAGCAGTTCTTC	CASSLTSGASNEQFF
TRBJ2-1	.	TRBD2	TRBV5-8	TGTGCCAGCAGCTTGGTCCTAGCGGGAGGTCACAATGAGCAGTTCTTC	CASSLVLAGGHNEQFF
TRBJ2-1	.	TRBD2	TRBV19	TGTGCCAGTAGTCCCTGGACTAGCGGGAGGTCGGGCTCCTACAATGAGCAGTTCTTC	CASSPWTSGRSGSYNEQFF
TRBJ2-7	.	.	TRBV29-1	TGCAGCGTTGGGGTTTCATTTCCATCCTACGAGCAGTACTTC	CSVGVSFPSYEQYF
TRBJ2-5	.	.	TRBV5-1	TGCGCCAGCAGCTTGGCCGGGGGTGGAGAGACCCAGTACTTC	CASSLAGGGETQYF
TRBJ1-6	few	.	TRBV6-6	TGTGCCAGCAAGGTTTCGGGTTCACCCCTCCACTTT	CASKVSGSPLHF
TRBJ2-1	.	TRBD1	TRBV19	TGTGCCAGTAGCGACCCCGGGACAGGGGGGGACAATGAGCAGTTCTTC	CASSDPGTGGDNEQFF
TRBJ1-6	.	.	TRBV7-2	TGTGCCAGCAGCTTAGGGACTCTCTGGCCCCTCCACTTT	CASSLGTLWPLHF
TRBJ1-5	.	.	TRBV18	TGTGCCAGCTCTTCGGGGGGCAATCAGCCCCAGCATTTT	CASSSGGNQPQHF
TRBJ2-7	.	.	TRBV2	TGTGCCAGCAGTGCGGGATCCTACGAGCAGTACTTC	CASSAGSYEQYF
TRBJ2-2	.	.	TRBV10-2	TGCGCCAGCAAGGTGTACACCGGGGAGCTGTTTTTT	CASKVYTGELFF
TRBJ2-1	.	.	TRBV19	TGTGCCAGTAGTATGGGGAGCTCCTACAATGAGCAGTTCTTC	CASSMGSSYNEQFF